This TCR beta chain stems from a study of blood T cell repertoires in COVID-19. Study details: Sites in the United States, Italy and Spain provided acute and convalescent COVID-19 samples. T cells, B-cell-depleted T cells, or PBMCs supplied cDNA or gDNA.

V lost 6 bases, J lost 11 bases, and 15 bases lay in between. This CDR3 spans 12 amino acids. Under the authors' procedure: The assay estimated nucleated cells by amplifying reference gene primers. Measured with immunoSEQ multiplex PCR; TCRdb has only the in-frame clones, and not every one. V and J calls and clone size follow that table, whereas D and trimming were derived from the DNA. The data show 250,000 or so clones, with around 89% seen just once and more than 0.95% held by the top ten. The receptor was derived from a woman aged 40 to 49 who had recovered from COVID-19. The sample comprised peripheral blood. The chain has TRBV12-3 or TRBV12-4 and TRBJ2-3; D call uncertain. CDR3 sequence (DNA): TGTGCCAGCAGCCCGCGTCCCCCTGGGCAGTATTTT. This translates into CASSPRPPGQYF.